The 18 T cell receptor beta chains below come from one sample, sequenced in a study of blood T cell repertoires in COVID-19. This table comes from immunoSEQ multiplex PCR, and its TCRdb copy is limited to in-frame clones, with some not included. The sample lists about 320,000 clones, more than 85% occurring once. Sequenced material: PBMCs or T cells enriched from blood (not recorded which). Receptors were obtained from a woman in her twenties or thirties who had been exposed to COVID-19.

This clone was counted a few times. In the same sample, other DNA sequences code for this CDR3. The CDR3 bases are TGCGCCAGCAGCGGGGACAGGGGTGGCTATGGCTACACCTTC. Residues: CASSGDRGGYGYTF. The chain uses TRBV5-1 and TRBJ1-2; the match to TRBD1 covers 10 bases. Trimming removed 4 bases from V and 4 bases from J; junction bases left unmatched: 4. The CDR3 spans 14 residues. CDR1 is SGHRS, CDR2 YFSETQ, per germline.

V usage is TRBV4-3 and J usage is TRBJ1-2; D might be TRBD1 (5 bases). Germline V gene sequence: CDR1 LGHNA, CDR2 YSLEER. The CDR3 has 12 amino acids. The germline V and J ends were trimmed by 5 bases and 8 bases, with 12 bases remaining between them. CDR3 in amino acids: CASSTTGYGYTF. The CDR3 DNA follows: TGCGCCAGCAGCACAACAGGTTACGGCTACACCTTC.

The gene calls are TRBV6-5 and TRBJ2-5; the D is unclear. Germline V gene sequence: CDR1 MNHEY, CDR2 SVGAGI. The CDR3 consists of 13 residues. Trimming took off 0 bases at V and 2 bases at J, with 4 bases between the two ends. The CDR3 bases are TGTGCCAGCAGTTACTCCCGGCAAGAGACCCAGTACTTC. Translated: CASSYSRQETQYF.

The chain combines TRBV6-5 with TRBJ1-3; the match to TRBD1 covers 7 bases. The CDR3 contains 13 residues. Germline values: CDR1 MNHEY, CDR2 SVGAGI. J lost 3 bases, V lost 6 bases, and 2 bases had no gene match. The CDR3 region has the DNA TGTGCCAGCAGCACAGGGGTTGGAAACACCATATATTTT. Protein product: CASSTGVGNTIYF.

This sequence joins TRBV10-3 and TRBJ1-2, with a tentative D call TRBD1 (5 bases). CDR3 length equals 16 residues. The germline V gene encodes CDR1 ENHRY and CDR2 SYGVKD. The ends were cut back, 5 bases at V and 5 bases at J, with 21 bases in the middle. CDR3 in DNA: TGTGCCATCAGTTTTGGGGTCCCCGACAGTTCTTATGGCTACACCTTC. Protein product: CAISFGVPDSSYGYTF.

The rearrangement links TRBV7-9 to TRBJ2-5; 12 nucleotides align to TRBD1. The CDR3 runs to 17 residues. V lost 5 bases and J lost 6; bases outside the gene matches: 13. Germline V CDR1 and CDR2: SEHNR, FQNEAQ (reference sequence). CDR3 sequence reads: CASSPRGGQGAGKTQYF. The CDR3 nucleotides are TGTGCCAGCAGCCCTAGAGGGGGACAGGGGGCCGGGAAGACCCAGTACTTC.

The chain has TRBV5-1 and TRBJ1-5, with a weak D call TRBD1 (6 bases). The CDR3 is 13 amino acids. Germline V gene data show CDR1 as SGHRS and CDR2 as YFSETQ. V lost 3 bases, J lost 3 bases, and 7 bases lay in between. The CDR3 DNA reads TGCGCCAGCAGCTGGGGGCCCAATCAGCCCCAGCATTTT. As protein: CASSWGPNQPQHF.

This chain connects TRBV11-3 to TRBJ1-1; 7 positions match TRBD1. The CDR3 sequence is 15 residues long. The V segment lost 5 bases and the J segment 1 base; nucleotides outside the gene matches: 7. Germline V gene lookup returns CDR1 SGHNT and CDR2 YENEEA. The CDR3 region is CASSPSRDRNTEAFF. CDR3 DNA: TGTGCCAGCAGCCCGAGCCGGGACAGGAACACTGAAGCTTTCTTT.

CDR3 sequence (DNA): TGTGCCAGCCGAGCCGGGGGGACTGGAAACACCATATATTTT. This codes for CASRAGGTGNTIYF. V and J are TRBV6-5 and TRBJ1-3, with D maybe TRBD1 (5 bases). The CDR3 totals 14 residues. In germline, CDR1 is MNHEY, CDR2 SVGAGI. V lost 8 bases to trimming and J lost 2 bases, with 13 bases between them.

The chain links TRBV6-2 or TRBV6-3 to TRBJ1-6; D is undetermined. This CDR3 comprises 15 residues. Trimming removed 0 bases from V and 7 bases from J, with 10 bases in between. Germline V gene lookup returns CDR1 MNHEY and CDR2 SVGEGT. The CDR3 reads CASSYSPGRNSPLHF. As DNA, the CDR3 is TGTGCCAGCAGTTACTCTCCAGGAAGAAATTCACCCCTCCACTTT.

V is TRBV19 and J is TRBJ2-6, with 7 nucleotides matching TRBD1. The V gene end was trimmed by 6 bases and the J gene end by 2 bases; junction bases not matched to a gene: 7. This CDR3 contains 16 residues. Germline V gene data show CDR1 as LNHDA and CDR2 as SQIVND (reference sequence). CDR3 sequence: CASSLTGSPGANVLTF. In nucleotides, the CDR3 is TGTGCCAGTAGCCTGACAGGGTCCCCTGGGGCCAACGTCCTGACTTTC.

The CDR3 loop is CASSPGLSPYNEQFF. CDR3 sequence (DNA): TGTGCCAGCAGCCCCGGACTTAGTCCCTACAATGAGCAGTTCTTC. J is TRBJ2-1 and V is TRBV7-7; maybe TRBD2 (5 bases). Germline CDR1 is SSHAT and CDR2 is FNYEAQ (reference sequence). V was cut by 5 bases and J by 2 bases, with 13 bases left in between. The CDR3 sequence is 15 residues long.

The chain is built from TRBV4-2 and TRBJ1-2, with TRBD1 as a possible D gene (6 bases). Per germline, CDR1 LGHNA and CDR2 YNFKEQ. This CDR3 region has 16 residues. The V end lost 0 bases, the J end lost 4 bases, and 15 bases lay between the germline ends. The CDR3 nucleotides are TGTGCCAGCAGCCAAGAGCTGGACAGAATTGGCTATGGCTACACCTTC. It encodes CASSQELDRIGYGYTF.

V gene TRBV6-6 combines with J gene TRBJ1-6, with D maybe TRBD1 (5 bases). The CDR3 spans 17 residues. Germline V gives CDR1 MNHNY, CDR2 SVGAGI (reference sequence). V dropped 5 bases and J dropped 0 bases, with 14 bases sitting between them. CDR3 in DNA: TGTGCCAGCAGTCCAAGACAGACGACCTCCTATAATTCACCCCTCCACTTT. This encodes CASSPRQTTSYNSPLHF.

This CDR3 is CASSLSPGSNEKLFF. In DNA form, the CDR3 reads TGTGCCAGCAGCTTATCTCCCGGGTCTAATGAAAAACTGTTTTTT. The V gene is TRBV7-2, the J gene TRBJ1-4; D unresolved. V was cut by 2 bases and J by 3 bases, with 10 bases left in between. The germline V gene has CDR1 SGHTA and CDR2 FQGNSA. This CDR3 spans 15 amino acids.

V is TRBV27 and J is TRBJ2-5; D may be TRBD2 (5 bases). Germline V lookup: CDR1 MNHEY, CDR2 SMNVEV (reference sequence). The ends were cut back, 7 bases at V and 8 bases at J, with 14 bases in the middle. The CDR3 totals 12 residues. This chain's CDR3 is CASMEFRGTQYF. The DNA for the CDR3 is TGTGCCAGCATGGAATTTCGGGGAACCCAGTACTTC.

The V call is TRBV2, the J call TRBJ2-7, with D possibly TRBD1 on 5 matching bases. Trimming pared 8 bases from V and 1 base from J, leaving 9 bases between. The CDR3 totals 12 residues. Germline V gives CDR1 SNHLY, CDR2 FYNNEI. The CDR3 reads CASGADSYEQYF. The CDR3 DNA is TGTGCCAGCGGGGCGGATTCCTACGAGCAGTACTTC.

The DNA for the CDR3 is TGCGCCAGCAGCAACTCCGGGACTAGCAAGGATACGCAGTATTTT. Protein: CASSNSGTSKDTQYF. V and J are TRBV5-1 and TRBJ2-3, with 9 bases that match TRBD2. Germline loops: CDR1 SGHRS, CDR2 YFSETQ. V shed 4 bases and J 6 bases; nucleotides not matched to a gene: 9. The length of the CDR3 is 15 residues.